Below are 10 T cell receptor beta chains sequenced from a single sample in a study of blood T cell repertoires in COVID-19. Libraries were prepared by immunoSEQ multiplex PCR; TCRdb keeps only in-frame clonotypes and omits some of them. Of 250,000 to 350,000 clones listed, around 85% are singletons. The sample taken for sequencing was peripheral blood. The receptors shown here come from a woman in her forties or fifties with active or convalescent COVID-19.

This clone was observed a few times. The rearrangement joins TRBV5-1 to TRBJ1-2; 8 bases map to TRBD1. After removal of 0 bases from V and 7 bases from J, the junction contained 5 bases not matched to a gene. The CDR3 runs 14 residues. Germline V gives CDR1 SGHRS, CDR2 YFSETQ. CDR3 DNA: TGCGCCAGCAGCTTGGGCCAGGGGGCGGTTGGCTACACCTTC. Translation: CASSLGQGAVGYTF.

The chain joins TRBV6-2 or TRBV6-3 to TRBJ1-6, with a tentative D call TRBD1 (6 bases). Germline values: CDR1 MNHEY, CDR2 SVGEGT. This CDR3 is 17 amino acids long. V lost 6 bases and J lost 2, with 17 bases in between. The CDR3 sequence: CASSPRQAVAYNSPLHF. The CDR3 DNA is TGTGCCAGCAGCCCTAGACAGGCAGTGGCCTATAATTCACCCCTCCACTTT.

The chain carries TRBV7-8 and TRBJ2-5; maybe TRBD2 (6 bases). With 2 bases removed from V and 5 bases from J, the gap between germline ends came to 15 bases. There are 15 residues in the CDR3. Germline V CDR1 and CDR2: SGHVS, FQNEAQ. The CDR3 coding sequence is TGTGCCAGCAGCTTATGGGGCGGGACGGGGGAGACCCAGTACTTC. It yields the protein CASSLWGGTGETQYF.

In its sample, this clone was seen once. Additional DNA sequences in this sample encode the identical CDR3. V is TRBV6-5 and J is TRBJ1-3; no clear D. The germline V gene has CDR1 MNHEY and CDR2 SVGAGI. Trimming took 1 base from V and 4 from J, leaving 11 bases between them. The CDR3 covers 15 residues. CDR3 sequence reads: CASSYLAGAGNTIYF. The CDR3 DNA sequence: TGTGCCAGCAGTTACTTGGCAGGTGCCGGAAACACCATATATTTT.

This chain links TRBV7-8 with TRBJ2-5, with D possibly matching TRBD2 (6 bases). Trimming took 5 bases from V and 2 from J, leaving 18 bases between them. From germline, CDR1 is SGHVS and CDR2 FQNEAQ. This CDR3 spans 16 amino acids. The DNA for the CDR3 is TGTGCCAGCAGCCCCCGGCTGGGCGGGAAGCAAGAGACCCAGTACTTC. This translates into CASSPRLGGKQETQYF.

The V call is TRBV5-1, the J call TRBJ1-1; D is possibly TRBD1 (6 bases). The length of the CDR3 is 13 residues. The germline V gene has CDR1 SGHRS and CDR2 YFSETQ. The ends were cut back, 2 bases at V and 7 bases at J, with 12 bases in the middle. The DNA for the CDR3 is TGCGCCAGCAGCTTAGGGGGTAGGCGTGAAGCTTTCTTT. Residues: CASSLGGRREAFF.

The rearrangement joins TRBV15 to TRBJ1-4; D is unclear. The V end lost 3 bases, the J end lost 8 bases, and 10 bases lay between the germline ends. This CDR3 contains 13 residues. Germline CDR1 LNHNV, CDR2 YYDKDF (reference sequence). The CDR3 loop is CATSSGLSEKLFF. The CDR3 DNA reads as TGTGCCACCAGCAGCGGTCTAAGCGAAAAACTGTTTTTT.

The chain joins TRBV19 to TRBJ1-6, with a possible D match to TRBD1 (6 bases). From germline, CDR1 is LNHDA and CDR2 SQIVND (reference sequence). With 4 bases removed from V and 4 bases from J, the gap between germline ends came to 8 bases. The CDR3 is made up of 14 amino acids. CDR3 nucleotides: TGTGCCAGTAGTAAGGACAGTTATAATTCACCCCTCCACTTT. It codes for CASSKDSYNSPLHF.

This rearrangement joins TRBV7-2 to TRBJ2-5; D gene unclear. The CDR3 has 15 residues. The germline V gene has CDR1 SGHTA and CDR2 FQGNSA. V was cut by 5 bases and J by 1 base, with 14 bases left in between. This chain's CDR3 is CASSPLGATQETQYF. The CDR3, as DNA: TGTGCCAGCAGCCCGCTCGGAGCCACCCAAGAGACCCAGTACTTC.

This chain joins TRBV7-8 and TRBJ1-2; TRBD1 aligns across 9 bases. Germline V lookup: CDR1 SGHVS, CDR2 FQNEAQ. V trimming: 2 bases; J trimming: 4 bases; junction bases outside the gene matches: 8. The CDR3 is 16 residues long. CDR3 protein: CASSLRKGTGTYGYTF. CDR3 nucleotide sequence: TGTGCCAGCAGCTTACGCAAAGGGACAGGGACCTATGGCTACACCTTC.